This TCR beta chain stems from a study of T cells in Graves' hyperthyroidism and ophthalmopathy. The CDR3 totals 14 residues. The germline gives CDR1 SGHVS, CDR2 FNYEAQ. V was pared by 1 base and J by 4 bases, with 8 bases between. Study-wide results and caveats: Blood also carried most thyroid clonotypes expanded above 0.001.

Amplification targeted TCR beta CDR3 regions from RNA transcripts. The HTBI primer set was used in a first-round RT-PCR of the TCR CDR3. TCRdb re-called the multiplex PCR reads with MiXCR, one entry per CDR3 protein. The table shows around 200,000 distinct CDR3 sequences, with 18% occurring only once. This clonotype was seen ten or more times. As yet, its antigen is unknown. The source material was blood. The gene calls are TRBV7-6 and TRBJ1-3; D perhaps matches TRBD1 (6 bases). The sequence was obtained from a middle-aged man with Graves' hyperthyroidism. This chain's CDR3 is CASSLGGQGNTIYF. In DNA form, the CDR3 reads TGTGCCAGCAGCTTAGGGGGGCAAGGAAACACCATATATTTT.